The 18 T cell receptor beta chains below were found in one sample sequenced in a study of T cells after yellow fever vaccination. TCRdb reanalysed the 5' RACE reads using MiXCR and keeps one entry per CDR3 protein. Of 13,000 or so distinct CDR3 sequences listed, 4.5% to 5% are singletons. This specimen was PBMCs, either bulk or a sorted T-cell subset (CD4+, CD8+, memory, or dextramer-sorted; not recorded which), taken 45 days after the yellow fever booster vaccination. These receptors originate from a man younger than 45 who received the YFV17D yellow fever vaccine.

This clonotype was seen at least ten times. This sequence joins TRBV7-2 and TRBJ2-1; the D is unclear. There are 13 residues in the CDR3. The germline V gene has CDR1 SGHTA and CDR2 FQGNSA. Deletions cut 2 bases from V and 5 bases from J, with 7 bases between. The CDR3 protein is CASSLLRNNEQFF. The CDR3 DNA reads TGTGCCAGCAGCTTATTGCGAAACAATGAGCAGTTCTTC.

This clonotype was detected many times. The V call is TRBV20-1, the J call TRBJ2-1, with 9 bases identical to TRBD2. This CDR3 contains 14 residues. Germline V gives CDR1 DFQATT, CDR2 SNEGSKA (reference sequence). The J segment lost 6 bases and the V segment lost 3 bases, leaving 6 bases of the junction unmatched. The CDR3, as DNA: TGCAGTGCTAGGGTAGCGGGAGCTATCAATGAGCAGTTCTTC. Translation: CSARVAGAINEQFF.

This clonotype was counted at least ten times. The CDR3 sequence: CASSLVPYEQYF. In DNA, the CDR3 is TGTGCCAGCAGCTTAGTCCCCTACGAGCAGTACTTC. The chain recombines TRBV7-2 with TRBJ2-7, with D unresolved. Between the trimmed V and J ends, which lost 1 base and 2 bases, there was a span of 3 bases. This CDR3 has 12 residues. The germline gives CDR1 SGHTA, CDR2 FQGNSA.

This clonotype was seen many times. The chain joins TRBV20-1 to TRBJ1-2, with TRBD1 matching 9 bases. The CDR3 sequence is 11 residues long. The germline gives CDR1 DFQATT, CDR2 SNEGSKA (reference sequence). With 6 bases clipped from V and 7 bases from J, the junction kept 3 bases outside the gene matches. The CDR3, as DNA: TGCAGTGCCAACAGGGGGCTTGGCTACACCTTC. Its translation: CSANRGLGYTF.

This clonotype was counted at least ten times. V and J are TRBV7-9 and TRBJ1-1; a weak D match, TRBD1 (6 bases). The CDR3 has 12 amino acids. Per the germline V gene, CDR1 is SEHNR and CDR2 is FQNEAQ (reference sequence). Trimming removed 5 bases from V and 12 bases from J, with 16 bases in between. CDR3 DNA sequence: TGTGCCAGCAGCCCCCGGCAGGGGCAGACTTTCTTT. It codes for CASSPRQGQTFF.

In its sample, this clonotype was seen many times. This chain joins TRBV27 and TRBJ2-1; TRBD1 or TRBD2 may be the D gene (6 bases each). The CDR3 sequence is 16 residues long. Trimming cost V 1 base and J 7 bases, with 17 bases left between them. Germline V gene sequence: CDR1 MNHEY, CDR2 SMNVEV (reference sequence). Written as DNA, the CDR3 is TGTGCCAGCAGTTTATTTGGCCGGGGGCCGGAGAATGAGCAGTTCTTC. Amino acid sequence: CASSLFGRGPENEQFF.

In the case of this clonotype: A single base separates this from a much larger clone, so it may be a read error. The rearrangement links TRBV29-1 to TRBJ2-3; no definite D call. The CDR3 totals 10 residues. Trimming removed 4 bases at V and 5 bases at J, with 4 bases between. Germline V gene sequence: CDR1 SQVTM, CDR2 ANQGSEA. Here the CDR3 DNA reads TGCAGCGTTGGCAGAGATACGCAGTATTTT. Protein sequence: CSVGRDTQYF.

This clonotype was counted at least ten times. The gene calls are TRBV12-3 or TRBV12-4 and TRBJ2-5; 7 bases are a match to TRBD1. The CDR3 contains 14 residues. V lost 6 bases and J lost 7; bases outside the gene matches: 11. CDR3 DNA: TGTGCCAGCAGGCGACAGGGTCTTGCAGTGACCCAGTACTTC. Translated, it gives CASRRQGLAVTQYF.

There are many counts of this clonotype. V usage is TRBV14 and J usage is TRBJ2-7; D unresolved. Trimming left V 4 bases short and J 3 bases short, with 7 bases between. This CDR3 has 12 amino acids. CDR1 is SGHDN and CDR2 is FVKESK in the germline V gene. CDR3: CASSRVGYEQYF. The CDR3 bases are TGTGCCAGCAGCCGGGTGGGCTACGAGCAGTACTTC.

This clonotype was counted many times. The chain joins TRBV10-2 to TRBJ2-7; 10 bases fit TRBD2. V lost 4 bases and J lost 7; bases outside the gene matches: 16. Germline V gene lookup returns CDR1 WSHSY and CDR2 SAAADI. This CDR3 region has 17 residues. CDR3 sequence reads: CASSVRDPAGGPDEQYF. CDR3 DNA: TGCGCCAGCAGTGTTCGGGACCCAGCGGGAGGGCCGGATGAGCAGTACTTC.

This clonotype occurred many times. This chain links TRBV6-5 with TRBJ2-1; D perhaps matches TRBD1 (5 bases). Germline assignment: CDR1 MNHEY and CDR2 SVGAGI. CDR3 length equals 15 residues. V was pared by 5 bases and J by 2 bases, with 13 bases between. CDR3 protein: CASSLGHPTYNEQFF. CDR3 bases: TGTGCCAGCAGTCTAGGACACCCAACCTACAATGAGCAGTTCTTC.

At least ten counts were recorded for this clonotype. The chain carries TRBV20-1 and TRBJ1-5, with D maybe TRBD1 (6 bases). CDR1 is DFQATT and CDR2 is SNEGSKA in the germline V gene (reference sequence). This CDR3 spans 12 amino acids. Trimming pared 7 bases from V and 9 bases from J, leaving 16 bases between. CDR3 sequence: CSVGVEGGPQHF. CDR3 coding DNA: TGCAGTGTTGGGGTTGAGGGGGGGCCCCAGCATTTT.

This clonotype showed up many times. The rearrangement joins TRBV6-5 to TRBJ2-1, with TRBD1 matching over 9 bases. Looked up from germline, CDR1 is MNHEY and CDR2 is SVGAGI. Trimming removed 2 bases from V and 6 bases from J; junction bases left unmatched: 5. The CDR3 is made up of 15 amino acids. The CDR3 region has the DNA TGTGCCAGCAGTTACGGGACAGGGCCTTTCAATGAGCAGTTCTTC. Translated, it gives CASSYGTGPFNEQFF.

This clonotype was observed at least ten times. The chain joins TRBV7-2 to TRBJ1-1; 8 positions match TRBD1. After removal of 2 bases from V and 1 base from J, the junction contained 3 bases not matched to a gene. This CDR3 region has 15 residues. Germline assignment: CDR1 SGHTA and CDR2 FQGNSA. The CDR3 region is CASSLQGASNTEAFF. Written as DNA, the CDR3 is TGTGCCAGCAGCTTACAGGGGGCCTCGAACACTGAAGCTTTCTTT.

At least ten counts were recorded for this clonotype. CDR3 region: CASSQDVRTNEKLFF. CDR3 sequence (DNA): TGTGCCAGCAGCCAAGATGTCAGGACTAATGAAAAACTGTTTTTT. The chain employs TRBV14 and TRBJ1-4; no reliable D call. Germline loops: CDR1 SGHDN, CDR2 FVKESK. CDR3 size: 15 residues. Deletions cut 0 bases from V and 2 bases from J, with 7 bases between.

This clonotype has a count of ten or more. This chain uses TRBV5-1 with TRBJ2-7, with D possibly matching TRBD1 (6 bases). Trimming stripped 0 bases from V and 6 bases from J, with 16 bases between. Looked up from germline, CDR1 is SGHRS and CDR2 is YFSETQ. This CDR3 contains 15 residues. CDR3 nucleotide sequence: TGCGCCAGCAGCTTGGAGGGGGACGCCCACGGCGAGCAGTACTTC. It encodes CASSLEGDAHGEQYF.

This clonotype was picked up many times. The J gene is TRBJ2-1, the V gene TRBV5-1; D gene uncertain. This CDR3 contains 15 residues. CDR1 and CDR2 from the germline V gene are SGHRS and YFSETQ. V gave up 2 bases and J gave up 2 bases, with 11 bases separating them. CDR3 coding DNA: TGCGCCAGCAGCTTACTCCCTTCACCCTACAATGAGCAGTTCTTC. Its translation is CASSLLPSPYNEQFF.

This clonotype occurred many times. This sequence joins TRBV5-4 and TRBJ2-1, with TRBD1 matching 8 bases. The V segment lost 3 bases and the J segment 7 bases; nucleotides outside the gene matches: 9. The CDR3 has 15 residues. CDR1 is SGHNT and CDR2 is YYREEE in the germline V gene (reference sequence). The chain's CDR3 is CASSSRGQGVNEQFF. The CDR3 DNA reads TGTGCCAGCAGCTCCAGGGGGCAGGGTGTAAATGAGCAGTTCTTC.